This TCR beta chain was captured by sequencing in a study of identifying expanded T cells in peripheral blood. Study observations and caveats: Over around two and four weeks, about 17 and 20 clones changed, versus approximately 1.1 between replicates. Clone count variance between approximately two-week samples rose with total template count.

Produced via immunoSEQ multiplex PCR; TCRdb's table is partial and in-frame only. The sample includes 100,000 to 110,000 clones, 75% to 90% of them seen just once. For this clone: What it recognizes is unknown.

Healthy donors had no documented immune events, such as infections, while sampled. V dropped 2 bases and J dropped 14 bases, with 10 bases sitting between them. Germline-derived CDR1 and CDR2 are MNHNS and SASEGT. CDR3 length: 11 amino acids. Material for sequencing was blood. The sequence derives from a person between 18 and 75 years old in good health. The chain employs TRBV6-1 and TRBJ2-1; no definite D call. The CDR3 is CASSELLQKFF. The CDR3 region has the DNA TGTGCCAGCAGTGAATTATTACAGAAGTTCTTC.